This T cell receptor (beta chain) was retrieved from a study of blood T cell repertoires in COVID-19. The repertoire was sequenced with immunoSEQ multiplex PCR; TCRdb's copy has only in-frame clones and lacks some. This table has a few hundred thousand clones, around 90% appearing once. CDR1 and CDR2 (germline): SGHTA, FQGNSA. This CDR3 is built from 12 residues. V lost 1 base and J 5 bases, leaving 5 bases between the germline ends. The rearrangement links TRBV7-2 to TRBJ2-5, with D uncertain. Material: peripheral blood. This TCR came from a woman aged 60-75 years with COVID-19, enrolled during active disease. CDR3 nucleotides: TGTGCCAGCAGCTTAGTCCGTGAGACCCAGTACTTC. The encoded protein is CASSLVRETQYF. Full variable domain (rest looked up from reference TRBV7-2 and TRBJ2-5): GAGVSQSPSNKVTEKGKDVELRCDPISGHTALYWYRQSLGQGLEFLIYFQGNSAPDKSGLPSDRFSAERTGGSVSTLTIQRTQQEDSAVYLCASSLVRETQYFGPGTRLLVL.